This T cell receptor (beta chain) was obtained from a study of blood T cells in healthy people across ages. There are a few counts of this clonotype. V lost 4 bases to trimming and J lost 4 bases, with 13 bases between them. The CDR3 runs to 14 residues. Germline CDR1 and CDR2: LGHDT and YNNKEL (reference sequence). The authors ran a second PCR of roughly 7 to 11 cycles using a sample-barcoded 5' primer and a J-beta primer mix. A template-switch adaptor with 12 random nucleotides tagged each cDNA molecule. TCRdb itself ran the 5' RACE reads through MiXCR, one entry per CDR3 protein. Of hundreds of thousands of distinct CDR3 sequences in the sample, around three fifths were seen once.

Source material: blood. The chain couples TRBV3-1 to TRBJ1-2; the D gene is possibly TRBD1 (6 bases). The receptor's source is a man aged 40-55 years in good health. CDR3 DNA sequence: TGTGCCAGCAGCCTCCGGACAGATCCCTATGGCTACACCTTC. Translation: CASSLRTDPYGYTF.